The 8 T cell receptor beta chains below come from one sample, sequenced in a study of blood T cell repertoires in COVID-19. This table comes from immunoSEQ multiplex PCR, and its TCRdb copy is limited to in-frame clones, with some not included. The table records a few hundred thousand clones, under 90% of them present only once. Sequenced material: peripheral blood. The receptors come from a woman aged 55-69 years who had recovered from COVID-19.

V is TRBV6-5 and J is TRBJ1-1; D call uncertain. This CDR3 contains 14 residues. V was cut by 8 bases and J by 6 bases, with 19 bases left in between. From germline, CDR1 is MNHEY and CDR2 SVGAGI. In DNA, the CDR3 is TGTGCCAGCGCATTGACTCGGGGTATCGCTGAAGCTTTCTTT. Protein sequence: CASALTRGIAEAFF.

This chain joins TRBV29-1 and TRBJ2-7; D may be TRBD1 (5 bases). The CDR3 has 13 residues. V was shortened by 4 bases and J by 2 bases, with 12 bases between the two germline ends. From germline, CDR1 is SQVTM and CDR2 ANQGSEA. CDR3 sequence reads: CSVGAGHPYEQYF. CDR3 coding DNA: TGCAGCGTTGGGGCAGGGCACCCCTACGAGCAGTACTTC.

The CDR3 DNA reads TGTGCCAGCAGTTTAATGACACCTAACTATGGCTACACCTTC. It specifies CASSLMTPNYGYTF. This chain connects TRBV28 to TRBJ1-2; D remains unclear. Germline V gene lookup returns CDR1 MDHEN and CDR2 SYDVKM. V was trimmed by 2 bases and J by 0 bases, leaving 7 bases between them. The CDR3 has 14 amino acids.

The gene calls are TRBV9 and TRBJ2-1, with a tentative D call TRBD2 (5 bases). The CDR3 runs 15 residues. CDR1 is SGDLS and CDR2 is YYNGEE in the germline V gene. V lost 4 bases and J lost 2, with 13 bases in between. CDR3 loop: CASSPSLAPYNEQFF. In nucleotides, the CDR3 is TGTGCCAGCAGCCCCTCGCTAGCCCCCTACAATGAGCAGTTCTTC.

The chain couples TRBV6-6 to TRBJ1-5, with 7 positions matching TRBD1. This CDR3 contains 14 residues. Germline CDR1 MNHNY, CDR2 SVGAGI (reference sequence). After removal of 8 bases from V and 6 bases from J, the junction contained 10 bases not matched to a gene. This CDR3 is CASLPTGEIQPQHF. CDR3 nucleotides: TGTGCCAGCCTTCCTACAGGGGAAATTCAGCCCCAGCATTTT.

The chain employs TRBV4-2 and TRBJ1-6; maybe TRBD1 (6 bases). This CDR3 has 15 residues. The V end was cut by 0 bases, the J end by 10 bases, with 13 bases between. CDR1 and CDR2 (germline): LGHNA, YNFKEQ. The CDR3 sequence: CASSQDPGGGSPLHF. The CDR3 DNA reads as TGTGCCAGCAGCCAAGATCCCGGGGGGGGCTCACCCCTCCACTTT.

The CDR3 spells CASSNYGAAYNSPLHF. CDR3 DNA: TGTGCCAGCAGTAACTACGGAGCCGCCTATAATTCACCCCTCCACTTT. The rearrangement joins TRBV6-2 or TRBV6-3 to TRBJ1-6; D not resolved. With 5 bases removed from V and 2 bases from J, the gap between germline ends came to 13 bases. Per germline, CDR1 MNHEY and CDR2 SVGEGT. This CDR3 region has 16 residues.

The chain uses TRBV27 and TRBJ2-1; 9 bases map to TRBD1. CDR3 size: 14 residues. V was pared by 6 bases and J by 2 bases, with 2 bases of the junction left unmatched. Germline assignment: CDR1 MNHEY and CDR2 SMNVEV (reference sequence). DNA of the CDR3: TGTGCCAGCAGCCGGACAGGGGCCTACAATGAGCAGTTCTTC. This encodes CASSRTGAYNEQFF.